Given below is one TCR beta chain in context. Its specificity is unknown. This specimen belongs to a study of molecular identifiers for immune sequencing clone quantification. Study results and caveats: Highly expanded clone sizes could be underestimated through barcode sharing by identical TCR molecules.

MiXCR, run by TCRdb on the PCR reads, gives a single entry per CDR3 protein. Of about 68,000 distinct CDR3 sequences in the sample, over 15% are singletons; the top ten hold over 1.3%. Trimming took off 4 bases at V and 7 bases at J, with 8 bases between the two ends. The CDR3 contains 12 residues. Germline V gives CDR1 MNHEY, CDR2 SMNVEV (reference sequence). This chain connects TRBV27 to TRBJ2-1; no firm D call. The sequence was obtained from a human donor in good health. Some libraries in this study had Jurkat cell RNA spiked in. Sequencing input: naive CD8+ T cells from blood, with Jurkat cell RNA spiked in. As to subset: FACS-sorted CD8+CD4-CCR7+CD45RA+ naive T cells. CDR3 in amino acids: CASSSTGNEQFF. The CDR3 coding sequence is TGTGCCAGCAGTTCGACTGGGAATGAGCAGTTCTTC.